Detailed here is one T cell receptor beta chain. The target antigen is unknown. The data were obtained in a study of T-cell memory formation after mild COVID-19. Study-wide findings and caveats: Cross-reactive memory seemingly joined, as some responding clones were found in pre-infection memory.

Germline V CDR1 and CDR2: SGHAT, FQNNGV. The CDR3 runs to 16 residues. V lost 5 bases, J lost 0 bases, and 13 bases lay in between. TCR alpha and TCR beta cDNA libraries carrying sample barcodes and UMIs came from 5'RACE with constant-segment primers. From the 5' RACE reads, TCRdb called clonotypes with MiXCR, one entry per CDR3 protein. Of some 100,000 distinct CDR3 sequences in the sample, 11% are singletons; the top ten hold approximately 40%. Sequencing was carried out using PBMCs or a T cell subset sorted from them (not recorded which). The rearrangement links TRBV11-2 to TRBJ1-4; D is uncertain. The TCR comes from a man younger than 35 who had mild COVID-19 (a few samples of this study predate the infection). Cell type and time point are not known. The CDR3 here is CASSPSGLATNEKLFF. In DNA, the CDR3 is TGTGCCAGCAGCCCTTCCGGGCTCGCAACTAATGAAAAACTGTTTTTT.